This T cell receptor (beta chain) comes out of a study of blood T cell repertoires in COVID-19. Study details: Some COVID-19 samples were acute and others convalescent; all came from the United States, Italy and Spain. In each case, the material was cDNA or gDNA derived from T cells, B-cell-depleted T cells, or PBMCs.

J lost 6 bases, V lost 7 bases, and 14 bases had no gene match. The V gene's germline CDR1 is SQVTM and CDR2 ANQGSEA. The CDR3 has 15 amino acids. Authors' methods: For nucleated cells, counts were estimated from reference gene primer amplification. The method was immunoSEQ multiplex PCR; TCRdb's version includes in-frame clones alone and lacks a portion of them. V and J calls and clone size come straight from that table; D and trimming were deduced from the DNA. This sample yields fewer than 200,000 clones, of which 82% are seen a single time; roughly 8.1% belongs to the top ten. The V call is TRBV29-1, the J call TRBJ2-1; 8 bases fit TRBD1. This TCR came from a woman in her sixties or seventies with acute or convalescent COVID-19. The sequencing sample was made of peripheral blood. The CDR3 DNA follows: TGCAGCGCCTTAAAACGGGACAGGACAGGCAATGAGCAGTTCTTC. Translating gives CSALKRDRTGNEQFF.